There are a few counts of the clone carrying this T cell receptor beta chain. Its antigen is undetermined. This sample was taken from a study of early T cells in non-severe SARS-CoV-2 infection. Study as a whole: Unsorted whole-blood RNA was sequenced in bulk, leaving chains unpaired.

Individual cDNA molecules each received unique molecular identifiers attached to them. TCRdb re-analysed the 5' RACE reads in MiXCR, keeping a single row per CDR3 protein. The table has about 46,000 distinct CDR3 sequences, less than 10% seen once. Study outcomes and limitations: The study's VDJdb matching favored anti-spike CD8 responses and missed private and CD4 specificities.

This receptor was identified in an adult who was a healthcare worker with PCR-confirmed SARS-CoV-2 infection or an uninfected control (not recorded which). The sample was whole blood, taken at baseline.

CDR3 sequence reads: CASSERGTEAFF. In DNA, the CDR3 is TGCGCCAGCAGTGAGAGGGGTACTGAAGCTTTCTTT. The chain combines TRBV10-1 with TRBJ1-1, with D possibly matching TRBD1 (5 bases). The CDR3 spans 12 residues. V dropped 2 bases and J dropped 5 bases, with 6 bases sitting between them. The germline V gene has CDR1 WNHNN and CDR2 SYGVQD (reference sequence).